Sequencing of this T cell receptor (beta chain) was carried out in a study of OX40 agonist ivuxolimab in advanced cancers. Repertoires were generated with immunoSEQ multiplex PCR, while TCRdb's copy carries only in-frame clones and drops some. Counted here are about 64,000 clones, 85% occurring once; the ten biggest clones make up roughly 3.1%. The CDR3 is made up of 18 amino acids. CDR1 is LGHNA, CDR2 YNFKEQ, per germline. After removal of 1 base from V and 0 bases from J, the junction contained 9 bases not matched to a gene. This clone was seen only a few times. The sequence was obtained from an adult with an advanced solid tumor such as melanoma, head and neck, liver or kidney cancer. The rearrangement links TRBV4-2 to TRBJ2-7, with TRBD1 identical over 10 bases. This sample comprised CD4+ or CD8+ T cells sorted from blood, obtained in a trial of the OX40 agonist ivuxolimab. The CDR3 protein is CASSQVGGGDRGSYEQYF. CDR3 bases: TGTGCCAGCAGCCAAGTGGGGGGAGGGGACAGGGGCTCCTACGAGCAGTACTTC.